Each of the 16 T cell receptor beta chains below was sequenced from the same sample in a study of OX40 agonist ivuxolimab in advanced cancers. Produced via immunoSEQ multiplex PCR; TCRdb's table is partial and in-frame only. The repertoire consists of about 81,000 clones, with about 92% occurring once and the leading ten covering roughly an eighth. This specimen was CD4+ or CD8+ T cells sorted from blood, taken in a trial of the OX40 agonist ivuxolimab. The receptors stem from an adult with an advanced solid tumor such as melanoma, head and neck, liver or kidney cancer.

The CDR3 bases are TGTGCCAGTAGTATAGGGTTTGGACAGTCCACAGATACGCAGTATTTT. It yields the protein CASSIGFGQSTDTQYF. The chain is built from TRBV19 and TRBJ2-3; D is possibly TRBD1 (6 bases). Germline CDR1 and CDR2: LNHDA and SQIVND (reference sequence). Trimming left V 1 base short and J 2 bases short, with 13 bases between. There are 16 residues in the CDR3.

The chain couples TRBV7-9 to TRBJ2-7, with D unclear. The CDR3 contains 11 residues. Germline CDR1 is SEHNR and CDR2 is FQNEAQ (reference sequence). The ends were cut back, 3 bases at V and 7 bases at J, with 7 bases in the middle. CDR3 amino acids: CASSFLGEQYF. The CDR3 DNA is TGTGCCAGCAGCTTCCTAGGGGAGCAGTACTTC.

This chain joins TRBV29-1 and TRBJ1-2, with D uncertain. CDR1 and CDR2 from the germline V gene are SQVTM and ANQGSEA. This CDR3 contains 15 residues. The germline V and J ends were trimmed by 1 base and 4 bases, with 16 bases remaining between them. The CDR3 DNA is TGCAGCGTTGAAGCCTCGGACGCCGCCTTCTATGGCTACACCTTC. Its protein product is CSVEASDAAFYGYTF.

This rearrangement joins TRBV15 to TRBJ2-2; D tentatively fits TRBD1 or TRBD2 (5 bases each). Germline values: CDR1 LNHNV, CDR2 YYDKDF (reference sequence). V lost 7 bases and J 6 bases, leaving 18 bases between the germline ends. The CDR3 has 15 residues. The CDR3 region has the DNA TGTGCCACCATTGACACCCGAGGGGCTCCCGGGGAGCTGTTTTTT. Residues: CATIDTRGAPGELFF.

The CDR3 spells CASSPDLQGGNTEAFF. The CDR3 nucleotides read TGTGCCAGCAGCCCGGACCTACAGGGGGGGAACACTGAAGCTTTCTTT. This rearrangement joins TRBV7-9 to TRBJ1-1; 8 bases are a match to TRBD1. This CDR3 contains 16 residues. Germline lookup yields CDR1 SEHNR and CDR2 FQNEAQ (reference sequence). J gave up 1 base and V 5 bases, and 9 bases lay outside the gene matches.

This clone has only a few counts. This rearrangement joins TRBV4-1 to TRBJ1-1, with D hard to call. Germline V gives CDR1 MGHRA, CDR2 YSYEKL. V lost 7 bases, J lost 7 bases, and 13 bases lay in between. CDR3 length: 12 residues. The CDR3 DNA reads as TGCGCCAGCAAACAAGGTCGATATGAAGCTTTCTTT. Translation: CASKQGRYEAFF.

The chain's CDR3 is CASSLAWTGDGYTF. In DNA, the CDR3 is TGTGCCAGCAGCTTAGCGTGGACAGGGGATGGCTACACCTTC. The rearrangement links TRBV7-2 to TRBJ1-2; 9 bases line up with TRBD1. The V segment lost 0 bases and the J segment 6 bases; nucleotides outside the gene matches: 2. There are 14 residues in the CDR3. Germline loops: CDR1 SGHTA, CDR2 FQGNSA.

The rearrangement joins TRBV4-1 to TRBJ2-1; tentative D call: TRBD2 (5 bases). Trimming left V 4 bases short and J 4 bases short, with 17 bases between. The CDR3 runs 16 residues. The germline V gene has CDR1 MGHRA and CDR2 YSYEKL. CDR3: CASSPLYEGTYNEQFF. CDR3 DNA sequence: TGCGCCAGCAGCCCATTGTACGAGGGCACGTACAATGAGCAGTTCTTC.

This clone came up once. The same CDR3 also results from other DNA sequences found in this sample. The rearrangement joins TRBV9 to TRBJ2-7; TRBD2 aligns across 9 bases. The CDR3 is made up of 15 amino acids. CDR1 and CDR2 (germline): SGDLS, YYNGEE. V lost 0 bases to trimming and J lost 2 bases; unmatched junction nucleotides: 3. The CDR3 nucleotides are TGTGCCAGCAGCGTAGGGTTAGCGGGGGCCTACGAGCAGTACTTC. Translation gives CASSVGLAGAYEQYF.

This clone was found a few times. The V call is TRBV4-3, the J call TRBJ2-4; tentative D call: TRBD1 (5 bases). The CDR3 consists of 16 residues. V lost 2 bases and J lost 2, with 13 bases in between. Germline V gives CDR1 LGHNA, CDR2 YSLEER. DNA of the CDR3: TGCGCCAGCAGCCAATCCCAGGGCGCAACCAAAAACATTCAGTACTTC. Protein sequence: CASSQSQGATKNIQYF.

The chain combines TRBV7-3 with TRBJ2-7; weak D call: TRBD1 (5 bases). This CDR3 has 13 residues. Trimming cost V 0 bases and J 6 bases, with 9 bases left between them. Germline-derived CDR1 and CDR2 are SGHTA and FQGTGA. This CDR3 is CASSLTGAGEQYF. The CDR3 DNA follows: TGTGCCAGCAGCTTAACAGGGGCCGGCGAGCAGTACTTC.

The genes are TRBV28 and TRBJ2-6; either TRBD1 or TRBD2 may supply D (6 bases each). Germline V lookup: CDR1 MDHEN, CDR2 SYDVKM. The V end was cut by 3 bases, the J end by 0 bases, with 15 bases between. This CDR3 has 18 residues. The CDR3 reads CASSFGGLTLSGANVLTF. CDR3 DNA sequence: TGTGCCAGCAGTTTTGGGGGGCTGACTCTCTCTGGGGCCAACGTCCTGACTTTC.

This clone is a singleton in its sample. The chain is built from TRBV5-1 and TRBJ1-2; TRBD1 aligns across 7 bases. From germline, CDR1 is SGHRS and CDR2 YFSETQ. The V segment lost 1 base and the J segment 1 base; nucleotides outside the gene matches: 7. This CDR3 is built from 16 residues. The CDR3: CASSLRGDRLNYGYTF. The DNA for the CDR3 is TGCGCCAGCAGCTTGCGTGGGGACAGACTTAACTATGGCTACACCTTC.

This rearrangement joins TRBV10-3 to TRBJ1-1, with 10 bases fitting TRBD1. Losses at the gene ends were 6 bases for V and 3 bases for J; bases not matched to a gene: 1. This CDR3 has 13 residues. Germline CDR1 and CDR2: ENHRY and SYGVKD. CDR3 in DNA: TGTGCCATCAGCGACAGGGGGCACACTGAAGCTTTCTTT. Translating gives CAISDRGHTEAFF.

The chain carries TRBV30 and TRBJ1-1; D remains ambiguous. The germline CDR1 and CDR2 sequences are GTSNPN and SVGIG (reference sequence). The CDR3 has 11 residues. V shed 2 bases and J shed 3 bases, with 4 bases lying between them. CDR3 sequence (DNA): TGTGCCTGGAGTACGGACACTGAAGCTTTCTTT. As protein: CAWSTDTEAFF.

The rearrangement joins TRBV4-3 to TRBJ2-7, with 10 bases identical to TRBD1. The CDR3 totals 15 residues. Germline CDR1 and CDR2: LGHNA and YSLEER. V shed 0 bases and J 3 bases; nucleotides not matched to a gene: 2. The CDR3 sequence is CASSQDWTGGYEQYF. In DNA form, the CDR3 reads TGCGCCAGCAGCCAAGATTGGACAGGGGGCTACGAGCAGTACTTC.